Presented here are 26 T cell receptor beta chains from one specimen sequenced in a study of CD8 T cells in ankylosing spondylitis. TCRdb passed the 5' RACE reads through MiXCR, listing each CDR3 protein once. The data show about 220,000 distinct CDR3 sequences, about a quarter seen once. Sequencing was performed on blood, either unsorted or a sorted T cell fraction (not recorded which). These receptors were obtained from a male donor with ankylosing spondylitis or in good health (not recorded which).

At least ten counts were recorded for this clonotype. The V gene is TRBV5-1, the J gene TRBJ2-1; TRBD2 matches 13 bases. This CDR3 is built from 15 residues. Germline V gene lookup returns CDR1 SGHRS and CDR2 YFSETQ. Trimming took 4 bases from V and 6 from J; bases not matched to a gene: 4. CDR3 loop: CASSMRTSGSNEQFF. The CDR3 DNA reads TGCGCCAGCAGCATGAGGACTAGCGGGAGCAATGAGCAGTTCTTC.

This clonotype was seen many times. The chain employs TRBV6-5 and TRBJ1-2; no firm D call. Germline V CDR1 and CDR2: MNHEY, SVGAGI. The length of the CDR3 is 14 residues. The V gene lost 2 bases and the J gene lost 4 bases, with 11 bases spanning the gap. For the CDR3, the DNA is TGTGCCAGCAGTTACGGCCAGGAACTCTATGGCTACACCTTC. Protein: CASSYGQELYGYTF.

The V gene is TRBV6-5, the J gene TRBJ1-4; tentatively, D is TRBD1 (6 bases). V was trimmed by 4 bases and J by 3 bases, leaving 15 bases between them. Germline CDR1 reads MNHEY; CDR2 reads SVGAGI. This CDR3 comprises 16 residues. For the CDR3, the DNA is TGTGCCAGCAGTTCGGCCAGGGGCCAGGCTAATGAAAAACTGTTTTTT. As protein: CASSSARGQANEKLFF.

The genes are TRBV20-1 and TRBJ2-1; 16 bases match TRBD2. The CDR3 is 16 residues long. The ends lost 2 bases at V and 10 bases at J; junction bases unmatched: 8. CDR1 and CDR2 (germline): DFQATT, SNEGSKA (reference sequence). CDR3 amino acids: CSARRGTSGRAWEQFF. CDR3 bases: TGCAGTGCTAGACGCGGGACTAGCGGGAGGGCCTGGGAGCAGTTCTTC.

On this clonotype itself: A much larger clone lies a single base off, so this may be a read error. This sequence joins TRBV7-6 and TRBJ2-1; D is unresolved. The CDR3 is 15 amino acids. CDR1 and CDR2 (germline): SGHVS, FNYEAQ. The CDR3 DNA reads TGTGCCGGCAGCTTATCTACCAGCCCCTACAATGAGCAGTTCTTC. Protein: CAGSLSTSPYNEQFF.

The V call is TRBV4-1, the J call TRBJ1-1; D unclear. The germline CDR1 and CDR2 sequences are MGHRA and YSYEKL. V lost 1 base to trimming and J lost 1 base, with 13 bases between them. The CDR3 is 16 residues long. Here the CDR3 reads CASSQAKISRNTEAFF. For the CDR3, the DNA is TGCGCCAGCAGCCAAGCTAAAATCTCAAGGAACACTGAAGCTTTCTTT.

This clonotype was observed a few times. The V and J genes are TRBV19 and TRBJ2-5; D is perhaps TRBD2 (6 bases). CDR1 LNHDA and CDR2 SQIVND come from the germline V gene (reference sequence). The CDR3 totals 15 residues. V was shortened by 7 bases and J by 5 bases, with 20 bases between the two germline ends. The CDR3 bases are TGTGCCAGTACGGAGGGCAGAACCCAGAGGGAGACCCAGTACTTC. Translation: CASTEGRTQRETQYF.

The chain is built from TRBV20-1 and TRBJ2-1; D is possibly TRBD1 (5 bases). Trimming removed 7 bases from V and 6 bases from J, with 10 bases in between. CDR1 and CDR2 (germline): DFQATT, SNEGSKA (reference sequence). CDR3 size: 11 residues. The CDR3 DNA reads TGCAGTGTGTACAGGAGCAATGAGCAGTTCTTC. It codes for CSVYRSNEQFF.

In this sample, this clonotype turned up a few times. This chain connects TRBV7-2 to TRBJ1-3; the D is unclear. Germline values: CDR1 SGHTA, CDR2 FQGNSA. V was trimmed by 1 base and J by 0 bases, leaving 7 bases between them. There are 15 residues in the CDR3. The CDR3 DNA is TGTGCCAGCAGCTTAGTGGTGAGCTCTGGAAACACCATATATTTT. It encodes CASSLVVSSGNTIYF. Based on the CDR3 plus reference TRBV7-2 and TRBJ1-3, the full variable domain is GAGVSQSPSNKVTEKGKDVELRCDPISGHTALYWYRQSLGQGLEFLIYFQGNSAPDKSGLPSDRFSAERTGGSVSTLTIQRTQQEDSAVYLCASSLVVSSGNTIYFGEGSWLTVV.

The V call is TRBV20-1, the J call TRBJ2-5; TRBD2 matches 8 bases. This CDR3 is built from 16 residues. Per the germline V gene, CDR1 is DFQATT and CDR2 is SNEGSKA (reference sequence). V trimming: 1 base; J trimming: 5 bases; junction bases outside the gene matches: 12. CDR3 DNA: TGCAGTGCTAGAGGGTCCGGGACTAGGGGTCGGGAGACCCAGTACTTC. Protein: CSARGSGTRGRETQYF.

This clonotype showed up just a few times. The rearrangement links TRBV29-1 to TRBJ2-4; D not certain. V lost 6 bases to trimming and J lost 0 bases, with 12 bases between them. Germline V gene lookup returns CDR1 SQVTM and CDR2 ANQGSEA. This CDR3 has 14 amino acids. CDR3 in amino acids: CSVTLPIAKNIQYF. The CDR3 DNA is TGCAGCGTGACCCTCCCCATAGCCAAAAACATTCAGTACTTC.

The table lists this clonotype with a count of one. This chain connects TRBV20-1 to TRBJ2-1; D unresolved. V shed 5 bases and J shed 6 bases, with 20 bases lying between them. Germline loops: CDR1 DFQATT, CDR2 SNEGSKA (reference sequence). The CDR3 runs to 15 residues. The CDR3: CSAYRGVLSGNEQFF. The CDR3 DNA reads TGCAGTGCTTACCGTGGGGTGCTAAGTGGCAATGAGCAGTTCTTC.

The sample holds many counts of this clonotype. This chain links TRBV20-1 with TRBJ2-7, with D unclear. Germline CDR1 reads DFQATT; CDR2 reads SNEGSKA (reference sequence). V shed 6 bases and J shed 0 bases, with 15 bases lying between them. This CDR3 is built from 14 residues. CDR3 coding DNA: TGCAGTGCCCACGCGCCTGGGCCCTCCTACGAGCAGTACTTC. Protein: CSAHAPGPSYEQYF.

This clonotype was seen ten or more times. V usage is TRBV20-1 and J usage is TRBJ1-1, with 7 bases identical to TRBD1. V lost 5 bases, J lost 12 bases, and 15 bases stayed unmatched. This CDR3 has 13 amino acids. The germline V gene encodes CDR1 DFQATT and CDR2 SNEGSKA (reference sequence). The CDR3 reads CSAQIPQGGWTFF. The CDR3 nucleotides read TGCAGTGCTCAAATCCCGCAGGGGGGTTGGACTTTCTTT.

The rearrangement links TRBV7-2 to TRBJ1-1, with 7 bases that match TRBD1. CDR3 length: 17 amino acids. Trimming at V came to 5 bases and at J to 3 bases, leaving 15 bases not matched to a gene. Germline CDR1 SGHTA, CDR2 FQGNSA. In nucleotides, the CDR3 is TGTGCCAGCAGCCTATGGGCAAAGACAGGGAAGTACACTGAAGCTTTCTTT. Amino acids: CASSLWAKTGKYTEAFF.

The table lists this clonotype with many counts. V and J are TRBV12-3 or TRBV12-4 and TRBJ2-6; unclear D gene. The length of the CDR3 is 14 residues. V was shortened by 6 bases and J by 2 bases, with 8 bases between the two germline ends. The CDR3 coding sequence is TGTGCCAGCAGCGACGGTCCTGGGGCCAACGTCCTGACTTTC. Encoded protein: CASSDGPGANVLTF.

As to this clonotype: Given a much more abundant clone one base away, this may be a read error. The J gene is TRBJ2-1, the V gene TRBV9; D not certain. The V gene's germline CDR1 is SGDLS and CDR2 YYNGEE. The CDR3 spans 14 residues. The CDR3 DNA follows: TGTGCCAGCAGCGTAGGGGTTCTAGTCTATGAGCGGTTCTTC. Translating gives CASSVGVLVYERFF.

V is TRBV4-1 and J is TRBJ2-5, with D uncertain. V shed 1 base and J shed 2 bases, with 8 bases lying between them. The CDR3 is 14 residues long. Germline V gives CDR1 MGHRA, CDR2 YSYEKL. CDR3 protein: CASSQGQVQETQYF. Written as DNA, the CDR3 is TGCGCCAGCAGCCAAGGGCAGGTGCAAGAGACCCAGTACTTC.

This clonotype was detected many times. This chain uses TRBV7-6 with TRBJ2-7, with TRBD2 matching 14 bases. The CDR3 sequence is 16 residues long. In germline, CDR1 is SGHVS, CDR2 FNYEAQ. V shed 5 bases, J shed 0 bases, and the junction held 3 bases outside the gene matches. CDR3 protein: CASSPGTSGSSYEQYF. DNA of the CDR3: TGTGCCAGCAGCCCTGGGACTAGCGGGAGCTCCTACGAGCAGTACTTC.

Remarks on this clonotype: One base away lies a much larger clone, so this may be a sequencing read error. This chain connects TRBV3-1 to TRBJ2-1, with D uncertain. This CDR3 spans 13 amino acids. CDR1 LGHDT and CDR2 YNNKEL come from the germline V gene (reference sequence). DNA of the CDR3: TGTGCCAGCAGCCTCAGGATTAACAATAAGCAGTTCTTC. Residues: CASSLRINNKQFF.

In DNA form, the CDR3 reads TGCAGTGCTAGAGAGGCCAGGGACTATGGCTACACCTTC. It specifies CSAREARDYGYTF. The rearrangement uses TRBV20-1 and TRBJ1-2, with D perhaps matching TRBD1 (5 bases). CDR1 is DFQATT and CDR2 is SNEGSKA in the germline V gene (reference sequence). There are 13 residues in the CDR3. V dropped 0 bases and J dropped 3 bases, with 8 bases sitting between them.

This clonotype was counted many times. The rearrangement links TRBV29-1 to TRBJ2-1; D might be TRBD2 (5 bases). The CDR3 runs to 14 residues. Looked up from germline, CDR1 is SQVTM and CDR2 is ANQGSEA. Trimming took off 6 bases at V and 0 bases at J, with 12 bases between the two ends. The CDR3 reads CSVERKSSYNEQFF. In DNA form, the CDR3 reads TGCAGCGTCGAGCGGAAGAGCTCCTACAATGAGCAGTTCTTC.

This clonotype has more than one count but fewer than ten. J is TRBJ2-1 and V is TRBV7-2; perhaps TRBD2 as D (6 bases). Trimming left V 0 bases short and J 1 base short, with 13 bases between. This CDR3 is built from 17 residues. CDR1 SGHTA and CDR2 FQGNSA come from the germline V gene. CDR3 sequence: CASSLAASVGSYNEQFF. In DNA, the CDR3 is TGTGCCAGCAGCTTAGCGGCTAGCGTAGGTTCCTACAATGAGCAGTTCTTC.

This clonotype has at least ten counts. The chain is built from TRBV15 and TRBJ1-3, with unresolved D. Trimming removed 3 bases from V and 0 bases from J, with 12 bases in between. From germline, CDR1 is LNHNV and CDR2 YYDKDF (reference sequence). This CDR3 spans 16 amino acids. As DNA, the CDR3 is TGTGCCACCAGCAGGGTCCCGAAGGACTCTGGAAACACCATATATTTT. This codes for CATSRVPKDSGNTIYF.

CDR3 nucleotides: TGTGCCAGCAGTTCAACTAGCGGGGGGGCCCCCTACGAGCAGTACTTC. This gives the protein CASSSTSGGAPYEQYF. The rearrangement joins TRBV12-3 or TRBV12-4 to TRBJ2-7; 13 nucleotides align to TRBD2. The trim removed 4 bases at V and 2 bases at J, leaving 5 bases unmatched. The CDR3 is made up of 16 amino acids.

There are many counts of this clonotype. This chain links TRBV5-1 with TRBJ2-1; 8 nucleotides line up with TRBD2. The CDR3 consists of 18 residues. V lost 4 bases and J lost 1; bases outside the gene matches: 13. The germline V gene encodes CDR1 SGHRS and CDR2 YFSETQ. CDR3 residues: CASSTGTRGMFSYNEQFF. CDR3 nucleotide sequence: TGCGCCAGCAGCACCGGGACTAGGGGAATGTTTTCCTACAATGAGCAGTTCTTC.